Below are 2 T cell receptor beta chains sequenced from a single sample in a study of T cells after yellow fever vaccination. Each CDR3 protein is one row after TCRdb ran MiXCR on the 5' RACE reads. Among 150,000 or so distinct CDR3 sequences listed, under 7.5% were seen once. This specimen consisted of CD4+ T cells sorted from PBMCs, obtained less than 6 days after the first yellow fever vaccination. The receptors shown here come from a man in his late teens or twenties who received the YFV17D yellow fever vaccine.

This clonotype was seen repeatedly, ten times or more. V is TRBV12-3 or TRBV12-4 and J is TRBJ2-7, with a possible D match to TRBD2 (5 bases). V was pared by 3 bases and J by 1 base, with 10 bases between. The CDR3 spans 14 residues. In DNA form, the CDR3 reads TGTGCCAGCAGTTTGGATTGCGGGTCCTACGAGCAGTACGTC. It specifies CASSLDCGSYEQYV.

This clonotype was seen more than once but under ten times. The V call is TRBV18, the J call TRBJ2-7; TRBD1 agrees at 8 bases. V was pared by 6 bases and J by 1 base, with 8 bases of the junction left unmatched. This CDR3 has 15 amino acids. The germline V gene encodes CDR1 KGHSH and CDR2 LQKENI. CDR3 nucleotides: TGTGCCAGCTCGTCGCGAGACAGGGGTTCCTACGAGCAGTACGTC. Protein sequence: CASSSRDRGSYEQYV.